Listed below are T cell receptor beta chains from one sample, sequenced in a study of T-cell reconstitution after alpha-beta-depleted transplantation in children. TCRdb independently ran MiXCR on the PCR reads; one entry per CDR3 protein. The data hold approximately 300,000 distinct CDR3 sequences, with 9.5% to 13% observed a single time. This material consisted of PBMCs, taken before TCRalphabeta/CD19-depleted stem cell transplant. These receptor sequences come from a boy under two years old with acute myeloid leukemia, due to receive a stem cell transplant. Both conserved end residues are part of each CDR3. A D gene is named only where the DNA matches it firmly. The size entry is marked missing in some rows and otherwise reads once, few, many or a size class.

many	TRBJ2-3	TRBD2	TRBV7-3	CASSLTGLAGVDTQYF	TGTGCCAGCAGCTTAACAGGGCTAGCGGGGGTAGATACGCAGTATTTT
few	TRBJ2-7	TRBD1	TRBV25-1	CASSEGTEAYEQYF	TGTGCCAGCAGTGAAGGGACAGAGGCCTACGAGCAGTACTTC
few	TRBJ2-7	NA	TRBV3-1	CASSHITTSRSYEQYF	TGTGCCAGCAGCCACATCACGACTTCCCGCTCCTACGAGCAGTACTTC
many	TRBJ2-1	NA	TRBV12-3/TRBV12-4	CASSLERIAQFF	TGTGCCAGCAGTTTGGAGCGAATAGCGCAGTTCTTC
many	TRBJ2-7	NA	TRBV7-2	CASSSSWLSYEQYF	TGTGCCAGCAGCTCGAGCTGGCTTTCCTACGAGCAGTACTTC
many	TRBJ2-7	TRBD1	TRBV11-2	CASSSSRDRAYEQYF	TGTGCCAGCAGCTCATCCCGGGACAGGGCTTACGAGCAGTACTTC
many	TRBJ2-5	NA	TRBV21-1	CASSKGYPGQGKETQYF	TGTGCCAGCAGCAAAGGCTACCCGGGACAGGGGAAAGAGACCCAGTACTTC
NA	TRBJ2-3	TRBD2	TRBV4-2	CASSQEAGGPDTQYF	TGTGCCAGCAGCCAAGAAGCGGGGGGGCCAGATACGCAGTATTTT
many	TRBJ2-7	NA	TRBV5-1	CASSLSHEQYF	TGCGCCAGCAGCTTGAGCCACGAGCAGTACTTC
many	TRBJ2-5	NA	TRBV5-1	CASSLNIPDRAETQYF	TGCGCCAGCAGCTTAAATATCCCTGACCGGGCGGAGACCCAGTACTTC
many	TRBJ2-7	TRBD2	TRBV12-3/TRBV12-4	CASTLGTSHEQYF	TGTGCCAGCACCCTCGGGACTAGCCACGAGCAGTACTTC
many	TRBJ2-1	NA	TRBV27	CASSPFGSSYNEQFF	TGTGCCAGCAGTCCCTTCGGGAGCTCCTACAATGAGCAGTTCTTC
few	TRBJ2-7	NA	TRBV7-2	CASSPYPRSATYEQYF	TGTGCCAGCAGCCCCTACCCCAGGAGCGCAACCTACGAGCAGTACTTC
many	TRBJ2-5	TRBD1	TRBV3-1	CASSRQGAGETQYF	TGTGCCAGCAGCCGACAGGGGGCTGGAGAGACCCAGTACTTC
NA	TRBJ1-4	TRBD1	TRBV7-9	CASTLGQGPTNEKLFF	TGTGCCAGCACCTTGGGACAGGGCCCAACTAATGAAAAACTGTTTTTT
many	TRBJ2-3	TRBD2	TRBV20-1	CSARAIAGRADTQYF	TGCAGTGCTAGAGCCATAGCGGGAAGGGCAGATACGCAGTATTTT
few	TRBJ2-4	NA	TRBV9	CASSGSGTAKNIQYF	TGTGCCAGCAGCGGTTCCGGGACTGCTAAAAACATTCAGTACTTC
many	TRBJ1-2	NA	TRBV29-1	CSVELAGVNYGYTF	TGCAGCGTTGAGTTGGCAGGGGTGAACTATGGCTACACCTTC
NA	TRBJ2-3	TRBD2	TRBV3-1	CASSQGGPGGSQYF	TGTGCCAGCAGCCAAGGAGGACCGGGGGGATCGCAGTATTTT
few	TRBJ1-2	NA	TRBV28	CASSLWGSLYYGYTF	TGTGCCAGCAGTTTATGGGGTTCCCTTTACTATGGCTACACCTTC
few	TRBJ2-1	TRBD1	TRBV7-3	CASSLTPSTGGAWNEQFF	TGTGCCAGCAGCTTAACTCCCTCCACAGGGGGCGCATGGAATGAGCAGTTCTTC
many	TRBJ2-7	NA	TRBV10-2	CASSESTYEQYF	TGCGCCAGCAGTGAGTCAACGTACGAGCAGTACTTC
few	TRBJ2-1	TRBD2	TRBV29-1	CSVETETSGRRNEQFF	TGCAGCGTTGAAACCGAGACTAGCGGGAGGAGGAATGAGCAGTTCTTC
many	TRBJ2-1	TRBD1	TRBV28	CASSRAGTGGYNEQFF	TGTGCCAGCAGTAGAGCCGGGACAGGGGGGTACAATGAGCAGTTCTTC
many	TRBJ2-1	TRBD2	TRBV9	CASSVLSGREYNEQFF	TGTGCCAGCAGCGTACTTAGCGGGAGAGAATACAATGAGCAGTTCTTC
many	TRBJ1-6	TRBD1	TRBV6-5	CASSYWGQGSYNSPLHF	TGTGCCAGCAGTTACTGGGGACAGGGCTCCTATAATTCACCCCTCCACTTT
many	TRBJ2-2	NA	TRBV7-3	CASSSPGHGGELFF	TGTGCCAGCAGCTCTCCGGGACATGGCGGGGAGCTGTTTTTT
few	TRBJ2-1	NA	TRBV28	CASSQQGTEQFF	TGTGCCAGCAGTCAACAGGGAACTGAGCAGTTCTTC
many	TRBJ2-2	NA	TRBV2	CASSPDSNTGELFF	TGTGCCAGCAGTCCTGACAGCAACACCGGGGAGCTGTTTTTT
many	TRBJ2-1	NA	TRBV6-1	CASRPGTRRFSYNEQFF	TGTGCCAGCAGACCCGGGACCCGTCGTTTTTCTTACAATGAGCAGTTCTTC
many	TRBJ2-7	TRBD1	TRBV6-5	CASSPHLGQGAGEQYF	TGTGCCAGCAGTCCTCACCTAGGACAGGGGGCAGGCGAGCAGTACTTC
NA	TRBJ1-2	NA	TRBV18	CASSPEQDGYGYTF	TGTGCCAGCTCACCAGAACAGGACGGCTATGGCTACACCTTC
NA	TRBJ2-7	TRBD1	TRBV25-1	CASSELPGQQKPYEQYF	TGTGCCAGCAGTGAACTCCCGGGACAGCAAAAACCCTACGAGCAGTACTTC
many	TRBJ2-3	NA	TRBV10-3	CAIKDWTSTDTQYF	TGTGCCATCAAAGACTGGACAAGCACAGATACGCAGTATTTT
many	TRBJ2-1	TRBD1	TRBV2	CASSGTDRDRGAYNEQFF	TGTGCCAGCAGTGGGACCGATAGGGACAGGGGAGCGTACAATGAGCAGTTCTTC
many	TRBJ2-7	NA	TRBV15	CATSRDGRWASYEQYF	TGTGCCACCAGCAGAGATGGGAGGTGGGCGTCCTACGAGCAGTACTTC
many	TRBJ2-1	TRBD1	TRBV7-8	CASSPITGGNEQFF	TGTGCCAGCAGCCCCATAACAGGGGGCAATGAGCAGTTCTTC
NA	TRBJ2-7	TRBD2	TRBV7-3	CASSLDPSGGQYF	TGTGCCAGCAGCTTAGATCCTAGCGGGGGGCAGTACTTC
NA	TRBJ2-7	NA	TRBV21-1	CASSKETGGYEQYF	TGTGCCAGCAGCAAAGAGACAGGGGGCTACGAGCAGTACTTC
many	TRBJ2-1	NA	TRBV2	CASGSFDEQFF	TGTGCCAGCGGGAGTTTTGATGAGCAGTTCTTC
NA	TRBJ2-5	NA	TRBV7-6	CASSYVREIQYF	TGTGCCAGCAGCTACGTACGAGAGATCCAGTACTTC
many	TRBJ2-5	TRBD2	TRBV11-2	CASSLVEGLAGGPETQYF	TGTGCCAGCAGCTTAGTTGAGGGACTAGCGGGAGGGCCGGAGACCCAGTACTTC
few	TRBJ2-7	NA	TRBV7-2	CASSLGRSGLMGEQYF	TGTGCCAGCAGCTTAGGGCGTAGCGGACTCATGGGAGAGCAGTACTTC
many	TRBJ2-1	TRBD2	TRBV7-2	CASSLAAGGPIEQFF	TGTGCCAGCAGCTTAGCGGCGGGGGGGCCTATTGAGCAGTTCTTC
many	TRBJ2-5	NA	TRBV5-1	CASSSWGRGETQYF	TGCGCCAGCAGCTCCTGGGGGCGCGGGGAGACCCAGTACTTC
many	TRBJ2-1	NA	TRBV5-4	CASSWDSYNEQFF	TGTGCCAGCAGCTGGGACTCCTACAATGAGCAGTTCTTC
many	TRBJ1-1	NA	TRBV20-1	CSARVPGGRTEAFF	TGCAGTGCTAGAGTCCCCGGGGGTCGGACTGAAGCTTTCTTT
many	TRBJ1-6	NA	TRBV6-5	CASSYLQGNNSPLHF	TGTGCCAGCAGTTACCTGCAGGGTAATAATTCACCCCTCCACTTT
many	TRBJ1-1	NA	TRBV11-3	CASSLAGEANTEAFF	TGTGCCAGCAGCTTAGCGGGGGAGGCGAACACTGAAGCTTTCTTT
many	TRBJ2-7	NA	TRBV10-3	CAISESKGREQYF	TGTGCCATCAGTGAGTCGAAAGGGCGCGAGCAGTACTTC
many	TRBJ2-2	NA	TRBV7-9	CASSGWTANTGELFF	TGTGCCAGCAGCGGGTGGACAGCGAACACCGGGGAGCTGTTTTTT
many	TRBJ2-1	TRBD2	TRBV28	CASSPSLAGGPNEQFF	TGTGCCAGCAGCCCTTCCCTAGCGGGAGGGCCGAATGAGCAGTTCTTC
many	TRBJ2-5	NA	TRBV11-2	CASSLSQGRTQYF	TGTGCCAGCAGCTTATCCCAAGGAAGGACCCAGTACTTC
many	TRBJ2-7	TRBD2	TRBV13	CASSLGAGASYEQYF	TGTGCCAGCAGCTTAGGAGCGGGAGCCTCCTACGAGCAGTACTTC
many	TRBJ2-1	NA	TRBV2	CASSASHEQFF	TGTGCCAGCAGTGCCAGCCATGAGCAGTTCTTC
few	TRBJ2-7	TRBD1	TRBV7-2	CASSPTGQGPYEQYF	TGTGCCAGCAGCCCTACGGGACAGGGACCCTACGAGCAGTACTTC
many	TRBJ2-5	NA	TRBV9	CASSVDQRQETQYF	TGTGCCAGCAGCGTAGACCAGAGGCAAGAGACCCAGTACTTC
many	TRBJ2-5	TRBD2	TRBV28	CASRGLVWETQYF	TGTGCCAGCAGAGGACTAGTCTGGGAGACCCAGTACTTC
few	TRBJ2-5	NA	TRBV21-1	CASSKAGPGKEETQYF	TGTGCCAGCAGCAAAGCTGGGCCAGGGAAGGAAGAGACCCAGTACTTC
NA	TRBJ2-3	TRBD2	TRBV28	CASSDGLAGGLVGDTQYF	TGTGCCAGTTCCGATGGACTAGCGGGGGGGCTGGTCGGAGATACGCAGTATTTT